The present T cell receptor beta chain was sequenced within a study of long-term antiretroviral therapy in people with HIV. At the survey level, the v3.0 immunoSEQ assay was run. Each sample aimed for about 35,000-55,000 sequenced T-cell genomes. Only in-frame clones appear in the TCRdb table, and some are missing; sequencing was by immunoSEQ multiplex PCR. Of about 35,000 clones listed, 80% to 85% are singletons. With regard to this clone: The antigen remains unidentified.

Whole-study findings and limits: ART adherence, viral resistance and therapy changes went undocumented. The range of CDR3 lengths in HIV repertoires proved narrower than that found in controls.

The material sequenced was unsorted PBMCs, taken 1 year after starting antiretroviral therapy. The sequence derives from a young man with HIV.

The CDR3 DNA sequence: TGTGCCATCAGTGAGACGAGGGGGCCGGATAGCAATCAGCCCCAGCATTTT. Protein product: CAISETRGPDSNQPQHF. The J gene is TRBJ1-5, the V gene TRBV10-3; 7 nucleotides line up with TRBD1. CDR1 and CDR2 from the germline V gene are ENHRY and SYGVKD. The J segment lost 0 bases and the V segment lost 2 bases, leaving 7 bases of the junction unmatched. This CDR3 is built from 17 residues.